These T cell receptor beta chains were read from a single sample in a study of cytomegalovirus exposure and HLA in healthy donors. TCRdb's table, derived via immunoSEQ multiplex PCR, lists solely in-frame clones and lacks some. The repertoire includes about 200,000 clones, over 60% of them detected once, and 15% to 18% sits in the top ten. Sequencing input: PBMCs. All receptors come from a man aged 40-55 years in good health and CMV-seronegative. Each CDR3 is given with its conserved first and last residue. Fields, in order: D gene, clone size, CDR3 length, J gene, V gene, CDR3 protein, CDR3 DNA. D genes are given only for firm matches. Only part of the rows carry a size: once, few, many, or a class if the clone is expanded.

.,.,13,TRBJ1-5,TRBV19,CASSISENQPQHF,TGTGCCAGTAGTATTTCGGAGAACCAGCCCCAGCATTTT
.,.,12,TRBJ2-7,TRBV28,CASVTSSYEQYF,TGTGCCAGCGTCACGAGCTCCTACGAGCAGTACTTC
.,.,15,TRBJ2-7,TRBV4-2,CASSQDTGRGYEQYF,TGTGCCAGCAGCCAAGATACGGGCAGGGGCTACGAGCAGTACTTC
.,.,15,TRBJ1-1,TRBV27,CASSYRDNRNTEAFF,TGTGCCAGCAGCTACCGGGACAACAGAAACACTGAAGCTTTCTTT
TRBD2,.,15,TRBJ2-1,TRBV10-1,CASSRTSGIYNEQFF,TGCGCCAGCAGCCGGACTAGCGGGATTTACAATGAGCAGTTCTTC
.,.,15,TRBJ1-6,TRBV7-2,CASSPLQANNSPLHF,TGTGCCAGCAGCCCTCTCCAGGCAAATAATTCACCCCTCCACTTT
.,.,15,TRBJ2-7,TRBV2,CATGNGGQQFYEQYF,TGTGCCACCGGGAACGGCGGACAGCAATTCTACGAGCAGTACTTC
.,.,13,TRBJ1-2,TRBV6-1,CASRETPGDGYTF,TGTGCCAGCAGAGAGACCCCAGGGGATGGCTACACCTTC
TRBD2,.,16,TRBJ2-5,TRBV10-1,CASSEGASGMGETQYF,TGCGCCAGCAGTGAAGGGGCTAGCGGGATGGGGGAGACCCAGTACTTC
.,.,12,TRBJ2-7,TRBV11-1,CASSPKTYEQYF,TGTGCCAGCAGCCCTAAAACCTACGAGCAGTACTTC
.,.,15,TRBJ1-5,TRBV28,CASSLLAGGSQPQHF,TGTGCCAGCAGTTTATTGGCGGGAGGGAGTCAGCCCCAGCATTTT
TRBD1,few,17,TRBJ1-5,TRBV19,CASCPLGPDRGGRPQHF,TGTGCCAGTTGTCCCCTGGGGCCTGACAGGGGGGGTCGGCCCCAGCATTTT
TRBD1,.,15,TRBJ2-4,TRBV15,CATSIDRVAKNIQYF,TGTGCCACCAGCATAGACAGGGTAGCCAAAAACATTCAGTACTTC
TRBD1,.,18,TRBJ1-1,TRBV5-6,CASSLYGTGLLKDTEAFF,TGTGCCAGCAGCTTGTACGGGACAGGGCTTCTAAAGGACACTGAAGCTTTCTTT
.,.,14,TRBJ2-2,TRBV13,CASSGASGAGELFF,TGTGCCAGCAGCGGGGCCTCAGGGGCCGGGGAGCTGTTTTTT
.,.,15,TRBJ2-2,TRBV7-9,CASSRPGSNTGELFF,TGTGCCAGCAGCCGCCCCGGGTCGAACACCGGGGAGCTGTTTTTT
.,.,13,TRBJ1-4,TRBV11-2,CASVMAANEKLFF,TGTGCCAGCGTAATGGCGGCGAATGAAAAACTGTTTTTT
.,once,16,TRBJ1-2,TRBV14,CASSQWTENPNYGYTF,TGTGCCAGCAGCCAATGGACAGAGAACCCTAACTATGGCTACACCTTC
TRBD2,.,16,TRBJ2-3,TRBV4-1,CASSQVLAGGTDTQYF,TGCGCCAGCAGCCAAGTTTTAGCGGGAGGCACAGATACGCAGTATTTT
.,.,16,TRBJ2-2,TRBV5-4,CASSSGRDFPTGELFF,TGTGCCAGCAGCTCCGGCCGGGACTTTCCCACCGGGGAGCTGTTTTTT
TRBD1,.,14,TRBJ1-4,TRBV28,CASSPGTVGEKLFF,TGTGCCAGCAGCCCCGGGACAGTTGGAGAAAAACTGTTTTTT
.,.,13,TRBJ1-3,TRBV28,CASYAGSGNTIYF,TGTGCCAGCTATGCAGGGTCTGGAAACACCATATATTTT